These T cell receptor beta chains were read from a single sample in a study of blood T cell repertoires in COVID-19. Profiled with immunoSEQ multiplex PCR; TCRdb holds only in-frame clones, not every one. The sample consists of approximately 200,000 clones, around 82% of them appearing once. The sequencing sample was made of peripheral blood. These receptors were obtained from a woman aged 55-70 years with acute or convalescent COVID-19. Each CDR3 is given with its conserved first and last residue. D genes are given only for firm matches. Clone size is given for some rows only: seen once, a few or many times, or a class if the clone is expanded.

CASSPEGRVIYNEQFF	TGTGCCAGCAGCCCAGAGGGCCGAGTGATCTACAATGAGCAGTTCTTC	-	TRBV7-9	-	TRBJ2-1
CASSYRGQGRTEAFF	TGTGCCAGCAGTTACAGGGGACAGGGAAGGACTGAAGCTTTCTTT	few	TRBV6-5	TRBD1	TRBJ1-1
CASSEWTSGGRETQYF	TGTGCCAGCAGTGAATGGACTAGCGGGGGAAGGGAGACCCAGTACTTC	-	TRBV28	TRBD2	TRBJ2-5
CASSLADDFTDTQYF	TGTGCCAGCAGCTTAGCGGATGACTTCACAGATACGCAGTATTTT	-	TRBV11-3	-	TRBJ2-3
CASSFQREQFF	TGTGCCAGCAGCTTCCAGCGTGAGCAGTTCTTC	-	TRBV7-2	-	TRBJ2-1
CASSLSAGFSTDYGYTF	TGTGCCAGCAGCTTATCCGCGGGTTTCAGTACGGACTATGGCTACACCTTC	-	TRBV7-2	-	TRBJ1-2
CASSLGQARNEQYF	TGTGCCAGCAGCTTAGGCCAGGCTCGGAACGAGCAGTACTTC	-	TRBV13	-	TRBJ2-7
CASSPGNRGSLLYGYTF	TGTGCCAGCAGTCCCGGGAACAGAGGTTCCTTACTCTATGGCTACACCTTC	once	TRBV27	-	TRBJ1-2
CASSEAWRDRGEGYTF	TGTGCCAGCAGTGAAGCTTGGAGAGACAGGGGTGAAGGCTACACCTTC	few	TRBV2	TRBD1	TRBJ1-2
CASSQDPAGGTMSEQFF	TGCGCCAGCAGCCAAGACCCCGCGGGGGGTACAATGAGCGAGCAGTTCTTC	-	TRBV4-3	TRBD2	TRBJ2-1
CASSQARGSGANVLTF	TGTGCCAGCAGCCAAGCTCGGGGCTCTGGGGCCAACGTCCTGACTTTC	-	TRBV4-2	-	TRBJ2-6
CASSFTVPPLHF	TGTGCCAGCAGCTTCACGGTGCCACCCCTCCACTTT	-	TRBV7-9	-	TRBJ1-6
CASSAGQGASYEQYF	TGTGCCAGCAGCGCCGGACAGGGGGCGAGCTACGAGCAGTACTTC	-	TRBV7-2	TRBD1	TRBJ2-7
CASSQVTSGGHNEQFF	TGCGCCAGCAGCCAAGTCACTAGCGGGGGGCACAATGAGCAGTTCTTC	-	TRBV4-1	TRBD2	TRBJ2-1
CASSVGQLSEAFF	TGTGCCAGCAGCGTAGGTCAACTGTCTGAAGCTTTCTTT	-	TRBV9	-	TRBJ1-1
CASSPEAGSEGELFF	TGTGCCAGCAGTCCCGAGGCAGGCTCTGAGGGTGAGCTGTTTTTT	-	TRBV4-2	-	TRBJ2-2
CASSPRGGQADTQYF	TGTGCTAGCAGCCCCCGGGGGGGACAAGCAGATACGCAGTATTTT	-	TRBV7-7	TRBD2	TRBJ2-3
CASSLDRGGETQYF	TGCGCCAGCAGCTTGGACAGGGGGGGAGAGACCCAGTACTTC	-	TRBV5-1	-	TRBJ2-5
CASSSGGRAWNEQFF	TGTGCCAGCAGCTCGGGGGGCAGGGCGTGGAATGAGCAGTTCTTC	-	TRBV7-2	-	TRBJ2-1
CASSLRGNTEAFF	TGTGCCAGCAGCTTGCGGGGGAACACTGAAGCTTTCTTT	-	TRBV11-1	-	TRBJ1-1
CASSTAWGGLQETQYF	TGTGCCAGCAGCACGGCGTGGGGGGGACTCCAAGAGACCCAGTACTTC	-	TRBV7-2	TRBD2	TRBJ2-5
CASSLRGAGNTIYF	TGTGCCAGCAGCCTAAGGGGTGCCGGAAACACCATATATTTT	-	TRBV14	-	TRBJ1-3
CASTLFGQGVNEQFF	TGTGCCAGCACCCTTTTTGGACAGGGTGTGAATGAGCAGTTCTTC	-	TRBV13	TRBD1	TRBJ2-1
CASSFSSRSEAFF	TGTGCCAGCAGTTTTTCTAGTCGTTCGGAAGCTTTCTTT	-	TRBV27	-	TRBJ1-1
CASSLRLAGGKETQYF	TGTGCCAGCAGCTTGAGATTAGCGGGGGGAAAAGAGACCCAGTACTTC	-	TRBV5-4	TRBD2	TRBJ2-5
CASLGRGPYNEQFF	TGTGCCAGTCTGGGGCGGGGGCCCTACAATGAGCAGTTCTTC	few	TRBV19	-	TRBJ2-1
CAWRLAQGTYEQYF	TGTGCCTGGAGACTTGCGCAGGGCACCTACGAGCAGTACTTC	-	TRBV30	-	TRBJ2-7
CATSTTLAGGYNEQFF	TGTGCCACCAGCACAACACTAGCGGGGGGTTACAATGAGCAGTTCTTC	once	TRBV15	TRBD2	TRBJ2-1
CASSVAPGQGLYRYTF	TGTGCCAGCAGCGTGGCCCCGGGACAGGGACTTTATCGCTACACCTTC	-	TRBV7-2	TRBD1	TRBJ1-2
CASSLVGRTSTDTQYF	TGCGCCAGCAGCTTGGTAGGGCGGACTAGCACAGATACGCAGTATTTT	-	TRBV5-1	-	TRBJ2-3
CASSIRQGDNSPLHF	TGTGCCAGTAGTATTAGGCAGGGGGATAATTCACCCCTCCACTTT	-	TRBV19	TRBD1	TRBJ1-6
CASSQGQNYGYTF	TGTGCCAGCTCCCAAGGACAGAACTATGGCTACACCTTC	-	TRBV18	-	TRBJ1-2
CASSQAAGQTYEQYF	TGTGCCAGCAGCCAAGCCGCCGGACAGACATACGAGCAGTACTTC	-	TRBV4-2	-	TRBJ2-7
CASSPDAGQGANKGAEAFF	TGCGCCAGCAGCCCCGATGCGGGACAGGGGGCCAATAAGGGCGCTGAAGCTTTCTTT	-	TRBV4-1	TRBD1	TRBJ1-1
CASSRGGFTGELFF	TGTGCCAGCAGCCGGGGGGGGTTCACCGGGGAGCTGTTTTTT	-	TRBV7-2	TRBD2	TRBJ2-2
CASSLGDIGTNNYGYTF	TGCGCCAGCAGCCTGGGGGACATTGGGACTAATAACTATGGCTACACCTTC	-	TRBV5-1	-	TRBJ1-2
CASRGGTANTGELFF	TGTGCCAGCAGGGGGGGGACGGCGAACACCGGGGAGCTGTTTTTT	-	TRBV2	TRBD2	TRBJ2-2
CASRAGAQFNYGYTF	TGTGCCAGCCGAGCGGGGGCCCAATTCAACTATGGCTACACCTTC	-	TRBV10-3	-	TRBJ1-2
CASSAAGNSPLHF	TGTGCCAGCAGCGCCGCAGGGAATTCACCCCTCCACTTT	-	TRBV9	-	TRBJ1-6
CASSDPGQGAGEAFF	TGCGCCAGCAGTGACCCCGGACAGGGGGCCGGCGAAGCTTTCTTT	-	TRBV10-2	TRBD1	TRBJ1-1
CASSTTGNQPQHF	TGTGCCAGCAGTACGACAGGGAATCAGCCCCAGCATTTT	-	TRBV6-2/TRBV6-3	TRBD1	TRBJ1-5
CASNKASGGNEQFF	TGTGCCAGCAATAAGGCTAGCGGGGGCAATGAGCAGTTCTTC	few	TRBV6-5	TRBD2	TRBJ2-1
CASSSQTSGGMDVQYF	TGCGCCAGCAGCTCACAGACTAGCGGGGGCATGGATGTCCAGTACTTC	once	TRBV5-1	TRBD2	TRBJ2-5
CASSQYSGVGDTQYF	TGTGCCAGCAGCCAATATTCAGGGGTAGGGGATACGCAGTATTTT	-	TRBV3-1/TRBV3-2	-	TRBJ2-3
CASPAGGEYAYEQYF	TGTGCCAGCCCTGCAGGGGGCGAATATGCCTACGAGCAGTACTTC	-	TRBV6-6	TRBD1	TRBJ2-7
CASSFGEVAGNTIYF	TGTGCCAGCAGCTTTGGGGAGGTTGCTGGAAACACCATATATTTT	medium-sized	TRBV7-8	-	TRBJ1-3
CASSQTGFLSRGYTF	TGTGCCAGCAGCCAGACAGGGTTTTTATCTCGAGGCTACACCTTC	-	TRBV4-2	TRBD1	TRBJ1-2
CASSILGQGGTEAFF	TGTGCCAGCAGCATTCTCGGACAGGGCGGCACTGAAGCTTTCTTT	-	TRBV11-1	TRBD1	TRBJ1-1
CASSPKPGHRPYEQYF	TGTGCCAGCAGCCCTAAACCGGGACACCGCCCCTACGAGCAGTACTTC	-	TRBV13	-	TRBJ2-7
CASTTARRDNSPLHF	TGTGCCAGCACCACAGCCCGGCGCGATAATTCACCCCTCCACTTT	-	TRBV6-5	-	TRBJ1-6
CASSLRFSVGGMNTGELFF	TGTGCCAGCAGCTTGAGATTTTCCGTAGGGGGCATGAACACCGGGGAGCTGTTTTTT	-	TRBV5-4	TRBD1	TRBJ2-2
CASSRWTGANYGYTF	TGTGCCAGCAGCAGATGGACAGGGGCTAACTATGGCTACACCTTC	-	TRBV5-5	TRBD1	TRBJ1-2
CASSSLQGLEQYF	TGTGCCAGCAGCTCGCTACAGGGCCTGGAGCAGTACTTC	few	TRBV5-4	-	TRBJ2-7
CASSGAGSEQYF	TGTGCCAGCAGTGGGGCCGGGAGCGAGCAGTACTTC	-	TRBV11-3	-	TRBJ2-7